Listed below are T cell receptor beta chains from one sample, sequenced in a study of cytomegalovirus exposure and HLA in healthy donors. The data were produced by immunoSEQ multiplex PCR, yet TCRdb's version contains in-frame clones alone and is incomplete. The sample has under 200,000 clones, about 86% seen once. The sample was PBMCs. These receptors all stem from a woman in her twenties or thirties in good health and CMV-seronegative. Each CDR3 is given without its conserved first and last residue. Size is omitted from some rows. Given values are once, few, many or a class for expanded clones.

j_call cdr3_length v_call clone_size cdr3_aa
TRBJ1-2 11 TRBV6-5 NA ASSYSMGSGYT
TRBJ1-2 11 TRBV29-1 NA SVETENTGGYT
TRBJ1-3 13 TRBV4-3 many ASSQDRGAGNTIY
TRBJ1-2 13 TRBV7-2 once ASSSFRGFNYGYT
TRBJ1-4 10 TRBV29-1 NA SVKGGNEKLF
TRBJ2-7 12 TRBV6-1 once ASSEDRTDYEQY
TRBJ1-1 12 TRBV7-2 few ASSLAGRALAAF
TRBJ2-7 13 TRBV4-2 NA ASSQDMGGPYEQY
TRBJ1-1 11 TRBV5-1 once ASSFSVNTEAF
TRBJ2-7 13 TRBV7-8 few ASSPGTLASYEQY
TRBJ2-5 10 TRBV2 NA ASRREGETQY
TRBJ1-2 8 TRBV12-1 NA ASGTYGYT
TRBJ1-5 12 TRBV4-3 many ASSQGQENQPQH